This record looks at one TCR beta chain sequence and its context. Its antigen is as yet unknown. This CDR3 is 13 amino acids long. V lost 11 bases, J lost 2 bases, and 16 bases lay in between. CDR1 MNHNY and CDR2 SVGAGI come from the germline V gene (reference sequence). In replicate PCRs of sorted subsets, 150 to 200 ng DNA, tens of thousands of T cell genomes, was used. The method was immunoSEQ multiplex PCR; TCRdb's version includes in-frame clones alone and lacks a portion of them. This sample yields 2 million to 2.5 million clones, of which 90% to 95% are seen a single time; 0.3% to 0.4% belongs to the top ten. Every contributor of samples was a Caucasian grown-up residing in Nashville, Tennessee. The data belong to a study of shared clonotypes between healthy human individuals. Study context: Used for every donor were three CD4 naive, three CD4 memory, two CD8 naive and one CD8 memory plate. General observations from the study: Non-shared clonotypes had lower generation probabilities than those shared by all four donors.

Material for sequencing was naive CD4+ T cells from PBMCs. The subset: CD45RA+ positively selected. The V and J genes are TRBV6-6 and TRBJ2-7; tentatively, D is TRBD1 or TRBD2 (5 bases each). The source of this sequence is a man between 18 and 29 years old in good health. Some clones in this sample may be carry-over from other donors' samples. DNA for the CDR3: TGTGCCGTCCACCGGGGCAGACCCTACGAGCAGTACTTC. Protein product: CAVHRGRPYEQYF.